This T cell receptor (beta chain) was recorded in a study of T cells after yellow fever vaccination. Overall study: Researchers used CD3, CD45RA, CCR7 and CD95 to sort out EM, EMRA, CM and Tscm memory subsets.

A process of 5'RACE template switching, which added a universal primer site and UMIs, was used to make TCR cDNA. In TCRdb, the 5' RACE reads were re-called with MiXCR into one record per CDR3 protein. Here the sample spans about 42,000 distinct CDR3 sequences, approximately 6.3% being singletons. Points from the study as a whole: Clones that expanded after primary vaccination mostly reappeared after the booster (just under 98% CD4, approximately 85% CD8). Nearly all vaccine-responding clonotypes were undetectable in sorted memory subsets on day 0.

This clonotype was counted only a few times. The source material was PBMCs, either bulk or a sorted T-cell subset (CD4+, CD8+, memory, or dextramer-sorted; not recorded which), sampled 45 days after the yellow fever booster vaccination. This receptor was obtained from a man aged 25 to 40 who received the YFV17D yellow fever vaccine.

The CDR3 DNA is TGTGCCAGCAGTCCCGCAGAGCCTGGGGCCAACGTCCTGACTTTC. Its translation: CASSPAEPGANVLTF. V and J are TRBV6-2 or TRBV6-3 and TRBJ2-6; D is unclear. This CDR3 region has 15 residues. Germline CDR1 and CDR2: MNHEY and SVGEGT. Trimming took off 5 bases at V and 2 bases at J, with 10 bases between the two ends.